This TCR beta chain was captured in a study of OX40 agonist ivuxolimab in advanced cancers. Study overall: Every 2 weeks, patients got intravenous ivuxolimab at one of six dose levels (0.01-10 mg/kg). Two patients with cutaneous melanoma and one with hepatocellular carcinoma, three in total, showed partial responses.

Notes on this clone: What it binds is unknown.

The method was immunoSEQ multiplex PCR; TCRdb's version includes in-frame clones alone and lacks a portion of them. The table records 25,000 to 35,000 clones, more than 70% of them present only once. Study conclusions and caveats: In the expanded peripheral T cells, antigen specificity was never determined. In general, CD8+ T cells held more expanded clones than CD4+ did, on average.

The receptor was derived from an adult with an advanced solid tumor such as melanoma, head and neck, liver or kidney cancer. The material sequenced was CD4+ or CD8+ T cells sorted from blood, taken in a trial of the OX40 agonist ivuxolimab.

CDR3 protein: CASSRDRVGTGELFF. The CDR3 bases are TGTGCCAGCAGCCGGGACAGGGTCGGTACCGGGGAGCTGTTTTTT. The V call is TRBV7-9, the J call TRBJ2-2, with TRBD1 matching 9 bases. The junction had 6 bases not matched to a gene; V was cut back by 5 bases and J by 5 bases. Per the germline V gene, CDR1 is SEHNR and CDR2 is FQNEAQ (reference sequence). This CDR3 region has 15 residues.